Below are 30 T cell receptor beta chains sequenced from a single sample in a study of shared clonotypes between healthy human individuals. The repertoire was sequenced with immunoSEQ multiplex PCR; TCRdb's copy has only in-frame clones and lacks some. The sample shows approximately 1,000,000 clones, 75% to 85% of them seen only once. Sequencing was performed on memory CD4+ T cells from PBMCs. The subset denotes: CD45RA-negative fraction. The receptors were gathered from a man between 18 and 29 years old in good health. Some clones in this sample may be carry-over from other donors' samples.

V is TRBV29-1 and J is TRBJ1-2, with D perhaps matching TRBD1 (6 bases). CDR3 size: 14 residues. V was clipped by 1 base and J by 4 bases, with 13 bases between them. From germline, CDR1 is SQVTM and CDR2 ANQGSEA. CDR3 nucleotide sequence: TGCAGCGTTGAAGCGGGGGCCTTAGCCTATGGCTACACCTTC. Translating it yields CSVEAGALAYGYTF.

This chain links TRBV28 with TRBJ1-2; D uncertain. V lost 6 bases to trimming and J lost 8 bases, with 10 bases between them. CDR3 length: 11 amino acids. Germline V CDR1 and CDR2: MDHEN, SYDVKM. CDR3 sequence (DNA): TGTGCCAGCAGCTTTCTAGGGGGCTACACCTTC. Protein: CASSFLGGYTF.

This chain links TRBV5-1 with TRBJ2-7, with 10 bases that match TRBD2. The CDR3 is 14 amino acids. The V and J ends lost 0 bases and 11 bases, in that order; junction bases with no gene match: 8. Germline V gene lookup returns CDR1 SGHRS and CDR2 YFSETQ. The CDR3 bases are TGCGCCAGCAGCTTGGAGCTGGCTAGCGGGAGTAAGTACTTC. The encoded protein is CASSLELASGSKYF.

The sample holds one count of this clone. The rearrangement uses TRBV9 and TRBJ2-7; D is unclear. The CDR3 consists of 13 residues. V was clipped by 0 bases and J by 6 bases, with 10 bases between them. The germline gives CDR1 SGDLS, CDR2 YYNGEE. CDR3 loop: CASSVASGREQYF. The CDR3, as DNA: TGTGCCAGCAGCGTAGCGTCGGGTCGCGAGCAGTACTTC.

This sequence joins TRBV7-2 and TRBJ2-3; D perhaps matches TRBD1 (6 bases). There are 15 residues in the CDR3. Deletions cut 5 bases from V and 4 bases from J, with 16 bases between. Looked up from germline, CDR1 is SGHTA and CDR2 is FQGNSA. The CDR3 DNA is TGTGCCAGCAGCCCCCGAGGGGGTGCACCAGATACGCAGTATTTT. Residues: CASSPRGGAPDTQYF.

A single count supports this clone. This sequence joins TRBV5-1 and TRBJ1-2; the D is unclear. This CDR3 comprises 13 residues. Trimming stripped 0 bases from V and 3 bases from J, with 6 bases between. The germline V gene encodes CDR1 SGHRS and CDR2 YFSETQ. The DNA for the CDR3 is TGCGCCAGCAGCTTGGCCGGGGACTATGGCTACACCTTC. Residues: CASSLAGDYGYTF.

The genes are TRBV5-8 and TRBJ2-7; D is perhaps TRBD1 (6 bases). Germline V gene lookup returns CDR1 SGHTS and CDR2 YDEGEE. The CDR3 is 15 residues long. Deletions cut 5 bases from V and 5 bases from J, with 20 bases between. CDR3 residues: CASRKGGQFTNEQYF. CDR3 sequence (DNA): TGTGCCAGCAGGAAAGGGGGACAATTTACGAACGAGCAGTACTTC.

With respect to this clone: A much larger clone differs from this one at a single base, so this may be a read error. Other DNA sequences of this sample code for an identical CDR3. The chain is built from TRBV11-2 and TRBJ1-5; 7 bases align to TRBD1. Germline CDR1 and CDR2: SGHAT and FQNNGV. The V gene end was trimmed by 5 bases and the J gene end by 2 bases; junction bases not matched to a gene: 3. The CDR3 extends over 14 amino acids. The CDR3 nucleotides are TGTGCCAGCAGCCCCGACAGGGGCAATCAGCCCCAGCATTTT. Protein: CASSPDRGNQPQHF.

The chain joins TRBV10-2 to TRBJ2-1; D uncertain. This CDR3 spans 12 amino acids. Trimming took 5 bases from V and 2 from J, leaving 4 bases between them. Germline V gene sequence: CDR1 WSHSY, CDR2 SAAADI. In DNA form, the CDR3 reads TGCGCCAGCAGTCCCCCCTACAATGAGCAGTTCTTC. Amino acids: CASSPPYNEQFF.

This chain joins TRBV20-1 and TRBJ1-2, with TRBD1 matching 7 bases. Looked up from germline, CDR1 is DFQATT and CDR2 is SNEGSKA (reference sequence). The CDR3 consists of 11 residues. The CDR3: CMTGIGYGYTF. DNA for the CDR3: TGCATGACAGGGATCGGCTATGGCTACACCTTC.

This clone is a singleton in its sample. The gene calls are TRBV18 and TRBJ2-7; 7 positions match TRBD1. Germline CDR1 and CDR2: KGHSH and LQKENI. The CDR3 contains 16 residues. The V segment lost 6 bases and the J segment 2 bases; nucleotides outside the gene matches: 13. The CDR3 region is CASSQQLVTGAYEQYF. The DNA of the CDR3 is TGTGCCAGCTCGCAGCAACTAGTCACAGGGGCCTACGAGCAGTACTTC.

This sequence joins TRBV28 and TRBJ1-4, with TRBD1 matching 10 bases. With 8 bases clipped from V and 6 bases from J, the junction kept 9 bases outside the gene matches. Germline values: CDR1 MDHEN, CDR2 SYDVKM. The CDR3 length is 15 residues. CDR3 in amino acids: CASGTPGQGHEKLFF. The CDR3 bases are TGTGCCAGCGGTACCCCGGGACAGGGGCATGAAAAACTGTTTTTT.

The CDR3 protein is CASPSGIGNEQFF. The CDR3 bases are TGCGCCAGCCCCAGCGGGATAGGTAATGAGCAGTTCTTC. The gene calls are TRBV10-1 and TRBJ2-1; 7 bases align to TRBD2. Germline V gene sequence: CDR1 WNHNN, CDR2 SYGVQD (reference sequence). The length of the CDR3 is 13 residues. V shed 8 bases, J shed 7 bases, and the junction held 8 bases outside the gene matches.

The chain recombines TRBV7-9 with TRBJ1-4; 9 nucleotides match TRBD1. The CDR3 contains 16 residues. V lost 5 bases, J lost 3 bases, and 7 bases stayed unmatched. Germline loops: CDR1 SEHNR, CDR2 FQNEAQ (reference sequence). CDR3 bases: TGTGCCAGCAGCCAGGGACAGGGAAGGGCTAATGAAAAACTGTTTTTT. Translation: CASSQGQGRANEKLFF. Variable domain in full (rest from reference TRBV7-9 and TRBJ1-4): DTGVSQNPRHKITKRGQNVTFRCDPISEHNRLYWYRQTLGQGPEFLTYFQNEAQLEKSRLLSDRFSAERPKGSFSTLEIQRTEQGDSAMYLCASSQGQGRANEKLFFGSGTQLSVL.

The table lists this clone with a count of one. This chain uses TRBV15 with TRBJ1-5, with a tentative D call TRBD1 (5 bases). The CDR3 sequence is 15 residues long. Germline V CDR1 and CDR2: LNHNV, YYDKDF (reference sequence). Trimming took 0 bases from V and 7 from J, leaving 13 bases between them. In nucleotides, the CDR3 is TGTGCCACCAGCAGAGATGGCAGGGCCAACCAGCCCCAGCATTTT. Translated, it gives CATSRDGRANQPQHF.

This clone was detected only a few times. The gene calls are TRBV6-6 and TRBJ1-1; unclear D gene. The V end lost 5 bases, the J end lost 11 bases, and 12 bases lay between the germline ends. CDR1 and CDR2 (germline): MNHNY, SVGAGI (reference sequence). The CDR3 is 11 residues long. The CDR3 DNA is TGTGCCAGCAGTCACGGCCCCCGGGCTTTCTTT. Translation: CASSHGPRAFF.

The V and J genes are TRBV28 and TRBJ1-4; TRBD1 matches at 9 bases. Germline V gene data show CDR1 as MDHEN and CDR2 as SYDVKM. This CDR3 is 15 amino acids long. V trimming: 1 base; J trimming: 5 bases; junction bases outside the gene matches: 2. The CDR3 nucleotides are TGTGCCAGCAGTTTATTGACAGGGGGGAATGAAAAACTGTTTTTT. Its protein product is CASSLLTGGNEKLFF. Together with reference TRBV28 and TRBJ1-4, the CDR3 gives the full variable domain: DVKVTQSSRYLVKRTGEKVFLECVQDMDHENMFWYRQDPGLGLRLIYFSYDVKMKEKGDIPEGYSVSREKKERFSLILESASTNQTSMYLCASSLLTGGNEKLFFGSGTQLSVL.

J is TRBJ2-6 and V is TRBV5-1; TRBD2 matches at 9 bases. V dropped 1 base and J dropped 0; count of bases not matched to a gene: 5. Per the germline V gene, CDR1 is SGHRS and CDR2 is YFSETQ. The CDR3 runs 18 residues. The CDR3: CASSLTSGFPSGANVLTF. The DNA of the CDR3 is TGCGCCAGCAGCTTGACTAGCGGGTTCCCCTCTGGGGCCAACGTCCTGACTTTC.

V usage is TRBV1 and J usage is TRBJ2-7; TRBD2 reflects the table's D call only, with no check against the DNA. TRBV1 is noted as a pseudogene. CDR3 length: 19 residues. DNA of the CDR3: TGCACCAGCAGCCAGGTGACCGGGACTAGCGTCGTCCCCTCCTACGAGCAGTACTTC. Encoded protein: CTSSQVTGTSVVPSYEQYF.

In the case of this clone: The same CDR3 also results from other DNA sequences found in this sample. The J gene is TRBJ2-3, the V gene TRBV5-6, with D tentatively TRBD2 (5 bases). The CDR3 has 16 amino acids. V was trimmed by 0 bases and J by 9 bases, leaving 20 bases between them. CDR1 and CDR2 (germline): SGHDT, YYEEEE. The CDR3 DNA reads TGTGCCAGCAGCTTGGCCGGGCTAGCAGGTGGGGTCACGCAGTATTTT. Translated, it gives CASSLAGLAGGVTQYF.

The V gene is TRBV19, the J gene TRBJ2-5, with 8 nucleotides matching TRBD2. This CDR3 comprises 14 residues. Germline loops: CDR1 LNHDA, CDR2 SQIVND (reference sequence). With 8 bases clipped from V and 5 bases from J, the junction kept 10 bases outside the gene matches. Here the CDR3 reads CASARTSRLETQYF. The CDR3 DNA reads TGTGCCAGTGCAAGGACTAGCCGCCTTGAGACCCAGTACTTC.

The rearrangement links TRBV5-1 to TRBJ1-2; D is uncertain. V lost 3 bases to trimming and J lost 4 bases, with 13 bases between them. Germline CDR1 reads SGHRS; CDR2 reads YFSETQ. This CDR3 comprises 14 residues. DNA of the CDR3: TGCGCCAGCAGCTCATCAACAAAGGGCTATGGCTACACCTTC. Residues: CASSSSTKGYGYTF.

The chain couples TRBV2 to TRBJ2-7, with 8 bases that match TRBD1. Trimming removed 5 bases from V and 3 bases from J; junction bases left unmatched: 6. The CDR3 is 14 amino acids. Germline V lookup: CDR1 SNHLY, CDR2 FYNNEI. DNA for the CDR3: TGTGCCAGCAGTCCTCAGGGGGCAGGCTACGAGCAGTACTTC. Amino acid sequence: CASSPQGAGYEQYF.

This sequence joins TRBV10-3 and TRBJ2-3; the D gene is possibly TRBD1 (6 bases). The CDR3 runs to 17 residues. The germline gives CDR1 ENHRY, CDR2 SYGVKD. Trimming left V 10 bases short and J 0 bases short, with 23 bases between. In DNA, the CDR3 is TGTGCCACAAAAACCGACAGGCCAGCCTTTAGCACAGATACGCAGTATTTT. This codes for CATKTDRPAFSTDTQYF.

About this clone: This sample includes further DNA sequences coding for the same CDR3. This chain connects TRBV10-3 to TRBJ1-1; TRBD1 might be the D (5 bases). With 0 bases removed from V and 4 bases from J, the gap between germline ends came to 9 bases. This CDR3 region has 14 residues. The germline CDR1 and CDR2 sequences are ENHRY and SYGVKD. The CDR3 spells CAISESTGVTEAFF. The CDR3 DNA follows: TGTGCCATCAGTGAGTCGACGGGGGTCACTGAAGCTTTCTTT.

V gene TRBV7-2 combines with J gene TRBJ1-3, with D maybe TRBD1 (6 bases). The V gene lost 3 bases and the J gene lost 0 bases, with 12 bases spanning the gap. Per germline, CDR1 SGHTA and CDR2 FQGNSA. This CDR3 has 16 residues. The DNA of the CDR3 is TGTGCCAGCAGCTTTAGACAGGAGTTCTCTGGAAACACCATATATTTT. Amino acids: CASSFRQEFSGNTIYF. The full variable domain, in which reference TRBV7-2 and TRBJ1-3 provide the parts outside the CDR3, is GAGVSQSPSNKVTEKGKDVELRCDPISGHTALYWYRQSLGQGLEFLIYFQGNSAPDKSGLPSDRFSAERTGGSVSTLTIQRTQQEDSAVYLCASSFRQEFSGNTIYFGEGSWLTVV.

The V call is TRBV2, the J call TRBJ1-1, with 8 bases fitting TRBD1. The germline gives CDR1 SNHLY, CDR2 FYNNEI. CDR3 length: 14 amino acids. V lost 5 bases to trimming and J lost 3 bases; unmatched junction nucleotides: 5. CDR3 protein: CASSMTGADTEAFF. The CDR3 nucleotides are TGTGCCAGCAGTATGACAGGGGCCGACACTGAAGCTTTCTTT.

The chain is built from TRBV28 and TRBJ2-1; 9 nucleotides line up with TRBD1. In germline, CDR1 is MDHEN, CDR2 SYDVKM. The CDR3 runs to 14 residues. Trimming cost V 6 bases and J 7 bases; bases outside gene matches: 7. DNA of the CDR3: TGTGCCAGCAGCCGTACAGGGGGCGGGAATGAGCAGTTCTTC. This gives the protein CASSRTGGGNEQFF.

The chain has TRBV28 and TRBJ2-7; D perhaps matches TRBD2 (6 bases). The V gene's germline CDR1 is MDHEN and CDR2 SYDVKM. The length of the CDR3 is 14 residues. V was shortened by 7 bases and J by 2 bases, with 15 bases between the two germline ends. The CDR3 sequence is CASNKVAGTYEQYF. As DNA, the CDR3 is TGTGCCAGCAACAAGGTGGCGGGAACCTACGAGCAGTACTTC.

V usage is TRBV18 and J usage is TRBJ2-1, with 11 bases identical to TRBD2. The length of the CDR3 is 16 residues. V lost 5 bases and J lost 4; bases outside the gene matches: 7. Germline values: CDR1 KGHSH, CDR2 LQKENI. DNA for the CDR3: TGTGCCAGCTCAACTACCGGGACTAGCGGATACAATGAGCAGTTCTTC. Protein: CASSTTGTSGYNEQFF. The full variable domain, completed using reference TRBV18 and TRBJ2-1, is NAGVMQNPRHLVRRRGQEARLRCSPMKGHSHVYWYRQLPEEGLKFMVYLQKENIIDESGMPKERFSAEFPKEGPSILRIQQVVRGDSAAYFCASSTTGTSGYNEQFFGPGTRLTVL.